This T cell receptor beta chain was recovered during a study of blood T cell repertoires in COVID-19. The study recruited people aged about 18 to 90 years across roughly 23 US areas. Categorization into cohorts depended on clinical history that participants reported. This CDR3 has 19 amino acids. Germline assignment: CDR1 LNHDA and CDR2 SQIVND (reference sequence). With V trimmed by 3 bases and J by 2 bases, 18 bases remained unmatched. The data were produced by immunoSEQ multiplex PCR, yet TCRdb's version contains in-frame clones alone and is incomplete. The table includes about 190,000 clones, approximately 80% detected once.

Source material: PBMCs or T cells enriched from blood (not recorded which). The genes are TRBV19 and TRBJ2-7, with TRBD2 matching 8 bases. The TCR originated in a woman between 55 and 75 years old with acute COVID-19. The CDR3 bases are TGTGCCAGTAGTATTTCCGGGACTAGAACGAGCCGTTCTACCTACGAGCAGTACTTC. It yields the protein CASSISGTRTSRSTYEQYF.